This T cell receptor beta chain was recorded in a study of T cell responses to AZD1222 COVID-19 vaccine. This clone was seen only once. Its antigen is as yet unknown. General study findings and limits: Reportedly, close to half of spike-specific TCRs are directed against unmutated variant regions.

The repertoire was sequenced with immunoSEQ multiplex PCR; TCRdb's copy has only in-frame clones and lacks some. The repertoire includes 90,000 to 120,000 clones, 75% to 90% of them detected once, and roughly a sixth sits in the top ten. The CDR3 has 13 residues. Trimming cost V 1 base and J 1 base, with 3 bases left between them. The sequencing here drew on peripheral blood, taken on day 0 of AZD1222 vaccination. The TCR sequence derives from an adult in good health. The rearrangement links TRBV12-3 or TRBV12-4 to TRBJ2-3; D call uncertain. The CDR3 protein is CASSLDRTDTQYF. As DNA, the CDR3 is TGTGCCAGCAGTTTAGACCGCACAGATACGCAGTATTTT.